The T cell receptor (beta chain) described here comes from a study of blood T cell repertoires in COVID-19. Study overall: Specimens from acute and convalescent COVID-19 originated in the United States, Italy and Spain. PBMCs, B-cell-depleted T cells, or T cells were the source of the cDNA or gDNA that made up the material.

V was pared by 1 base and J by 2 bases, with 4 bases of the junction left unmatched. The V gene's germline CDR1 is KGHSH and CDR2 LQKENI. The CDR3 contains 16 residues. In Seattle, patients joined the study during active infection and were tracked longitudinally. In the original analysis: For nucleated cells, counts were estimated from reference gene primer amplification. Method: immunoSEQ multiplex PCR; TCRdb's copy keeps in-frame clones and lacks some. The V and J calls and clone size come from that table; D and trimming were worked out from the DNA. The sample holds tens of thousands of clones, 81% seen once.

The clonotype comes from an elderly man with COVID-19, enrolled during active disease. The material sequenced was peripheral blood. The chain links TRBV18 to TRBJ2-3; 9 bases agree with TRBD2. The CDR3 region is CASSPLERGDTDTQYF. CDR3 nucleotide sequence: TGTGCCAGCTCACCACTAGAGCGGGGGGACACAGATACGCAGTATTTT.